This T cell receptor (beta chain) was profiled in a study of T cell changes during pregnancy in multiple sclerosis. Trimming cost V 2 bases and J 4 bases; bases outside gene matches: 3. Germline values: CDR1 SEHNR, CDR2 FQNEAQ (reference sequence). CDR3 size: 16 residues. Sequenced by immunoSEQ multiplex PCR; TCRdb stores in-frame clones only, minus some. The data show around 30,000 clones, roughly 89% seen once. V usage is TRBV7-9 and J usage is TRBJ2-3; 13 nucleotides line up with TRBD2. The clonotype comes from a female donor with multiple sclerosis, enrolled in a pregnancy study. The specimen comprised CD8+ T cells from peripheral blood mononuclear cells, sampled in the second trimester of pregnancy. The CDR3 DNA sequence: TGTGCCAGCAGCTTACGGACTAGCGGGAGACCAGATACGCAGTATTTT. Its translation: CASSLRTSGRPDTQYF. The entire variable domain, with the rest obtained from reference TRBV7-9 and TRBJ2-3, is as follows: DTGVSQNPRHKITKRGQNVTFRCDPISEHNRLYWYRQTLGQGPEFLTYFQNEAQLEKSRLLSDRFSAERPKGSFSTLEIQRTEQGDSAMYLCASSLRTSGRPDTQYFGPGTRLTVL.